This TCR beta chain emerged from a study of shared clonotypes between healthy human individuals. The wider study: Each donor's CD4 naive and CD4 memory cells filled three plates apiece, CD8 naive two, and CD8 memory one. Broader study findings: The authors expected sequencing depth to affect clonotype sharing among donors.

Naive CD8 cells comprised CD45RO-negative, CCR7-positively selected cells, excluding terminally differentiated effector memory CD45RA+ cells. Deep was the level at which the assay was run. Generated by immunoSEQ multiplex PCR, the TCRdb table keeps only in-frame clones and is missing some. The sample records about 2.1 million clones, just under 95% being singletons. Germline CDR1 and CDR2: SGHTS and YDEGEE. The CDR3 contains 14 residues. Trimming took off 3 bases at V and 2 bases at J, with 11 bases between the two ends. The count of this clone is one. Its antigen is still unknown. Source material: naive CD8+ T cells from PBMCs. V is TRBV5-8 and J is TRBJ2-5; D unresolved. The sequence was collected from a man in his late teens or twenties in good health. Some clones in this sample may be carry-over from other donors' samples. CDR3 coding DNA: TGTGCCAGCAGCTGGACCCCTGGGCAAGAGACCCAGTACTTC. Protein product: CASSWTPGQETQYF. The full variable domain, its missing parts supplied by reference TRBV5-8 and TRBJ2-5, is EAGVTQSPTHLIKTRGQQATLRCSPISGHTSVYWYQQALGLGLQFLLWYDEGEERNRGNFPPRFSGRQFPNYSSELNVNALELEDSALYLCASSWTPGQETQYFGPGTRLLVL.